The 22 T cell receptor beta chains below come from one sample, sequenced in a study of CD8 T cells in ankylosing spondylitis. Each CDR3 protein gets one entry after TCRdb re-called the 5' RACE reads with MiXCR. Of around 210,000 distinct CDR3 sequences in the sample, roughly 8.2% are singletons; the top ten hold 4% to 5.5%. The sample was blood, either unsorted or a sorted T cell fraction (not recorded which). These TCRs come from a female donor with ankylosing spondylitis or in good health (not recorded which).

This clonotype was detected ten times or more. The chain recombines TRBV5-1 with TRBJ1-5; the match to TRBD1 covers 7 bases. Germline-derived CDR1 and CDR2 are SGHRS and YFSETQ. The CDR3 is made up of 17 amino acids. The J segment lost 4 bases and the V segment lost 4 bases, leaving 14 bases of the junction unmatched. The CDR3 here is CASSLLPTGSTNQPQHF. CDR3 bases: TGCGCCAGCAGCCTCCTTCCGACAGGGTCCACAAATCAGCCCCAGCATTTT.

Note on this clonotype: The germline gene is not matched at one end of the junction; a read error may be the cause. The chain uses TRBV7-2 and TRBJ2-5; the match to TRBD2 covers 7 bases. CDR3 length equals 13 residues. Germline V gene data show CDR1 as SGHTA and CDR2 as FQGNSA. Written as DNA, the CDR3 is TGTGCCAACAGCTTTGCGGGGGAGGAGACCCAGTACTTC. Its protein product is CANSFAGEETQYF.

This clonotype was counted at least ten times. The V call is TRBV5-1, the J call TRBJ2-2, with D possibly being TRBD1 (6 bases). The germline gives CDR1 SGHRS, CDR2 YFSETQ. The V gene lost 2 bases and the J gene lost 2 bases, with 10 bases spanning the gap. CDR3 length: 15 residues. CDR3 amino acids: CASSFTGINTGELFF. In DNA, the CDR3 is TGCGCCAGCAGCTTCACAGGGATAAACACCGGGGAGCTGTTTTTT.

This clonotype was seen at least ten times. The chain couples TRBV12-3 or TRBV12-4 to TRBJ2-2; D tentatively fits TRBD1 or TRBD2 (5 bases each). The CDR3 covers 13 residues. V was trimmed by 6 bases and J by 8 bases, leaving 13 bases between them. The CDR3 sequence: CASSPQGRGELFF. CDR3 bases: TGTGCCAGCAGCCCCCAGGGACGTGGGGAGCTGTTTTTT.

This clonotype was seen repeatedly, ten times or more. The genes are TRBV4-3 and TRBJ1-2; D is possibly TRBD1 (5 bases). V was cut by 4 bases and J by 2 bases, with 14 bases left in between. From germline, CDR1 is LGHNA and CDR2 YSLEER. This CDR3 has 15 residues. The CDR3 spells CASSPTSTANYGYTF. In nucleotides, the CDR3 is TGCGCCAGCAGCCCCACCTCGACAGCGAACTATGGCTACACCTTC.

This clonotype was picked up many times. The chain joins TRBV7-8 to TRBJ2-7; 8 nucleotides agree with TRBD2. Germline-derived CDR1 and CDR2 are SGHVS and FQNEAQ. The CDR3 covers 15 residues. Unmatched junction bases numbered 6, after V lost 5 bases and J lost 0 bases. This CDR3 reads CASSPGRASSYEQYF. In nucleotides, the CDR3 is TGTGCCAGCAGCCCCGGGAGGGCGAGCTCCTACGAGCAGTACTTC.

Regarding this clonotype: Sequence at one end of the junction differs from germline and may be a read error. V usage is TRBV20-1 and J usage is TRBJ2-3, with 10 bases matching TRBD2. The CDR3 loop spans 18 amino acids. Germline-derived CDR1 and CDR2 are DFQATT and SNEGSKA (reference sequence). CDR3 DNA sequence: TGCTGTGCTACGTCACTAGCGGGGTCAGGGAACGCACAAGATACGCAGTATTTT. Residues: CCATSLAGSGNAQDTQYF.

This clonotype occurred many times. The chain couples TRBV20-1 to TRBJ2-2; 7 bases line up with TRBD2. Germline assignment: CDR1 DFQATT and CDR2 SNEGSKA (reference sequence). This CDR3 has 14 amino acids. V lost 1 base, J lost 3 bases, and 2 bases stayed unmatched. CDR3 bases: TGCAGTGCTAGAGCGGCGGGAGACACCGGGGAGCTGTTTTTT. Translating gives CSARAAGDTGELFF.

This clonotype was recorded many times. The chain joins TRBV15 to TRBJ2-2; no clear D gene. Germline V CDR1 and CDR2: LNHNV, YYDKDF (reference sequence). The CDR3 spans 15 residues. Trimming took off 0 bases at V and 1 base at J, with 6 bases between the two ends. The CDR3 loop is CATSRDRGNTGELFF. The CDR3 bases are TGTGCCACCAGCAGAGATCGAGGGAACACCGGGGAGCTGTTTTTT.

Many counts were recorded for this clonotype. The rearrangement uses TRBV10-3 and TRBJ2-7, with D perhaps matching TRBD2 (7 bases). The CDR3 has 15 residues. The germline V gene encodes CDR1 ENHRY and CDR2 SYGVKD. Trimming shortened V by 0 bases and J by 4 bases, and 13 bases separated the two germline ends. The CDR3 reads CAISESGRGAYEQYF. CDR3 nucleotide sequence: TGTGCCATCAGTGAGTCGGGACGGGGGGCGTACGAGCAGTACTTC.

This clonotype was seen ten or more times. The chain recombines TRBV12-3 or TRBV12-4 with TRBJ2-1; the match to TRBD2 covers 8 bases. Germline trimming cut 8 bases from V and 8 bases from J; bases unmatched to any gene: 11. The CDR3 extends over 14 amino acids. This chain's CDR3 is CASSPGREVDEQFF. In DNA, the CDR3 is TGTGCCAGCTCCCCTGGGCGGGAGGTGGATGAGCAGTTCTTC.

This clonotype occurred many times. The genes are TRBV29-1 and TRBJ2-5, with D possibly matching TRBD2 (6 bases). Germline CDR1 is SQVTM and CDR2 is ANQGSEA. There are 13 residues in the CDR3. Written as DNA, the CDR3 is TGCAGTCTATCCCCTAGCGACCAAGAGACCCAGTACTTC. Its protein is CSLSPSDQETQYF.

This clonotype has ten or more counts. The chain recombines TRBV11-2 with TRBJ2-1, with TRBD2 identical over 11 bases. The V and J ends lost 0 bases and 9 bases, in that order; junction bases with no gene match: 13. The germline CDR1 and CDR2 sequences are SGHAT and FQNNGV. This CDR3 is built from 18 residues. As DNA, the CDR3 is TGTGCCAGCAGCTTAGATCCTGGGACTAGCGGCCCTAGCAGTGAGCAGTTCTTC. Its translation is CASSLDPGTSGPSSEQFF. The entire variable domain, with the rest obtained from reference TRBV11-2 and TRBJ2-1, is as follows: EAGVAQSPRYKIIEKRQSVAFWCNPISGHATLYWYQQILGQGPKLLIQFQNNGVVDDSQLPKDRFSAERLKGVDSTLKIQPAKLEDSAVYLCASSLDPGTSGPSSEQFFGPGTRLTVL.

The table lists this clonotype with many counts. The rearrangement joins TRBV28 to TRBJ2-3, with a weak D call TRBD2 (5 bases). In germline, CDR1 is MDHEN, CDR2 SYDVKM. The V end lost 4 bases, the J end lost 6 bases, and 5 bases lay between the germline ends. This CDR3 contains 11 residues. The CDR3 reads CASSWRDTQYF. The CDR3 region has the DNA TGTGCCAGCAGTTGGAGGGATACGCAGTATTTT.

This clonotype was seen at least ten times. The chain couples TRBV7-2 to TRBJ1-4; weak D call: TRBD1 (5 bases). This CDR3 spans 14 amino acids. V lost 4 bases to trimming and J lost 6 bases, with 12 bases between them. Germline V gene data show CDR1 as SGHTA and CDR2 as FQGNSA. CDR3 in DNA: TGTGCCAGCAGCTGGGGGGACTGGGATGAAAAACTGTTTTTT. Translation gives CASSWGDWDEKLFF.

This clonotype was seen ten or more times. The chain carries TRBV4-3 and TRBJ1-2, with unresolved D. The V gene lost 1 base and the J gene lost 0 bases, with 15 bases spanning the gap. CDR1 is LGHNA, CDR2 YSLEER, per germline. CDR3 length: 17 amino acids. CDR3 DNA sequence: TGCGCCAGCAGCCAAGGCCACAGCCGATTAGCTAACTATGGCTACACCTTC. Translation: CASSQGHSRLANYGYTF.

This clonotype was counted at least ten times. The chain carries TRBV5-1 and TRBJ1-6; D is undetermined. Germline CDR1 reads SGHRS; CDR2 reads YFSETQ. The V and J ends lost 3 bases and 0 bases respectively, with 10 bases between them. This CDR3 contains 16 residues. The CDR3 coding sequence is TGCGCCAGCAGCTCGGGGAGTCACTCCTATAATTCACCCCTCCACTTT. Its translation: CASSSGSHSYNSPLHF.

This clonotype was seen repeatedly, ten times or more. The V and J genes are TRBV9 and TRBJ2-5; tentative D call: TRBD1 (5 bases). V was trimmed by 0 bases and J by 10 bases, leaving 19 bases between them. The germline V gene has CDR1 SGDLS and CDR2 YYNGEE. The CDR3 extends over 15 amino acids. CDR3 in amino acids: CASSVDRLTVWSQYF. CDR3 nucleotides: TGTGCCAGCAGCGTAGACAGGCTAACGGTGTGGAGCCAGTACTTC.

The sample holds many counts of this clonotype. The V call is TRBV6-1, the J call TRBJ2-2; weak D call: TRBD2 (6 bases). Trimming cost V 10 bases and J 2 bases, with 17 bases left between them. The CDR3 loop spans 15 amino acids. Germline CDR1 is MNHNS and CDR2 is SASEGT. The CDR3 loop reads CATSYRGTNTGELFF. As DNA, the CDR3 is TGTGCCACCTCATACCGGGGGACTAACACCGGGGAGCTGTTTTTT.

This clonotype was detected many times. The V gene is TRBV3-1, the J gene TRBJ2-1; TRBD2 aligns across 9 bases. V dropped 1 base and J dropped 6; count of bases not matched to a gene: 4. CDR3 size: 15 residues. Germline V gene sequence: CDR1 LGHDT, CDR2 YNNKEL (reference sequence). The CDR3, as DNA: TGTGCCAGCAGCCAAGCCGGGACTAGCCCCAATGAGCAGTTCTTC. It is translated as CASSQAGTSPNEQFF.

The chain is built from TRBV5-6 and TRBJ2-7; D possibly corresponds to TRBD2 (6 bases). The V gene's germline CDR1 is SGHDT and CDR2 YYEEEE. The germline V and J ends were trimmed by 3 bases and 0 bases, with 19 bases remaining between them. This CDR3 is built from 17 residues. CDR3 DNA sequence: TGTGCCAGCAGCTCCACCGGGGGACTGCCCAACTCCTACGAGCAGTACTTC. Amino acid sequence: CASSSTGGLPNSYEQYF.

This clonotype was picked up many times. The genes are TRBV15 and TRBJ2-7; TRBD1 matches 10 bases. Germline loops: CDR1 LNHNV, CDR2 YYDKDF (reference sequence). The CDR3 spans 15 residues. The V and J ends lost 0 bases and 6 bases, in that order; junction bases with no gene match: 5. In DNA form, the CDR3 reads TGTGCCACCAGCAGAGATCGGGACAGGGGCAGCGAGCAGTACTTC. The encoded protein is CATSRDRDRGSEQYF.